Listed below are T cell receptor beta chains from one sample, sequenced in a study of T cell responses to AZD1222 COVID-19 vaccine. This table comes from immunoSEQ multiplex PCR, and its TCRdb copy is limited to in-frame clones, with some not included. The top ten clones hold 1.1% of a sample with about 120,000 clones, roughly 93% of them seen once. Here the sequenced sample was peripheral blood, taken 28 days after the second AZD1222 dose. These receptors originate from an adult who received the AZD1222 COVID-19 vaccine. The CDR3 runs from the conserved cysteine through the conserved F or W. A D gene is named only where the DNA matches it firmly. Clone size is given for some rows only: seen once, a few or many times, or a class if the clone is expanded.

TGCGCCAGCAGCCCGGGCGGGGGACTAGCGGGATACGAGCAGTACTTC,CASSPGGGLAGYEQYF,TRBV5-1,once,TRBJ2-7,TRBD2
TGTGCCACCAGTGACCCCCGGACAGGGGAGACCGGGGAGCTGTTTTTT,CATSDPRTGETGELFF,TRBV24-1,NA,TRBJ2-2,TRBD1
TGTGCCAGCAGCTTTGGACAGGGGCGGTATGGCTACACCTTC,CASSFGQGRYGYTF,TRBV7-6,NA,TRBJ1-2,TRBD1
TGTGCCAGCAGCTGGGGACAGGGGGGAGATCAGCCCCAGCATTTT,CASSWGQGGDQPQHF,TRBV13,NA,TRBJ1-5,TRBD1
TGTGCCAGCAGCGTAGCTGGGGTGGGAGAGACCCAGTACTTC,CASSVAGVGETQYF,TRBV9,once,TRBJ2-5,NA
TGTGCCAGCAGTTTTGGAAACACCATATATTTT,CASSFGNTIYF,TRBV6-5,few,TRBJ1-3,NA
TGTGCCTGGAGTGTTGGCTACGAGCAGTACTTC,CAWSVGYEQYF,TRBV30,NA,TRBJ2-7,NA
TGTGCCAGCAGCATGACCGGGACAGGGCCCAAGGAGCAGTACTTC,CASSMTGTGPKEQYF,TRBV7-9,NA,TRBJ2-7,TRBD1
TGCGCCAGCAGCTTGGAGCCAGCAACCTACGAGCAGTACTTC,CASSLEPATYEQYF,TRBV5-1,NA,TRBJ2-7,NA
TGCAGCGTTTCCAGGGGGGTGAACACTGAAGCTTTCTTT,CSVSRGVNTEAFF,TRBV29-1,NA,TRBJ1-1,TRBD1
TGTGCCAGCAGCTTTTCCGGATCCAATGAGCAGTTCTTC,CASSFSGSNEQFF,TRBV7-9,NA,TRBJ2-1,NA
TGTGCCAGCAGTGATCGGGGCTATGGCTACACCTTC,CASSDRGYGYTF,TRBV6-4,NA,TRBJ1-2,NA
TGTGCCACCACCGGGCAAAGACCTGGACAGCCTAGCAATCAGCCCCAGCATTTT,CATTGQRPGQPSNQPQHF,TRBV24-1,NA,TRBJ1-5,NA
TGTGCCAGTAAGAAGGGACGGAACACTGAAGCTTTCTTT,CASKKGRNTEAFF,TRBV19,once,TRBJ1-1,NA
TGTGCCAGCAGTGATCTGGCAGGGGGGGTTAACTTGGGATCACCCCTCCACTTT,CASSDLAGGVNLGSPLHF,TRBV6-1,many,TRBJ1-6,TRBD1
TGTGCTAGTGGTTTGACCCGGACAGGGGAGGAGGTCACAGATACGCAGTATTTT,CASGLTRTGEEVTDTQYF,TRBV12-5,NA,TRBJ2-3,TRBD1
TGTGCCAGTAGTATCTTCCCGGGCAGCTACGAGCAGTACTTC,CASSIFPGSYEQYF,TRBV19,NA,TRBJ2-7,NA
TGTGCCAGCAGTTTAATGGCCTTGAACACTGAAGCTTTCTTT,CASSLMALNTEAFF,TRBV27,NA,TRBJ1-1,NA
TGTGCCAGCGTAGGCAGAGTCTACGAGCAGTACTTC,CASVGRVYEQYF,TRBV2,NA,TRBJ2-7,NA
TGTGCCAGCAGTTACCCACCTAGCGGGAGAGACACCGGGGAGCTGTTTTTT,CASSYPPSGRDTGELFF,TRBV6-2/TRBV6-3,NA,TRBJ2-2,TRBD2
TGTGCCAGCAGCCCTTCCGGGACAATGAATTCACCCCTCCACTTT,CASSPSGTMNSPLHF,TRBV3-1/TRBV3-2,NA,TRBJ1-6,NA
TGTGCCAGCAGCCATCGGACAGGGGGCTTCCGCGAGCAGTACTTC,CASSHRTGGFREQYF,TRBV5-5,NA,TRBJ2-7,TRBD1
TGTGCCAGCGGGAGGGCAGATCCATCGCCCCACTATGGCTACACCTTC,CASGRADPSPHYGYTF,TRBV19,NA,TRBJ1-2,NA
TGCGCCAGCAGCCAAGTACAGCTTAATGAAAAACTGTTTTTT,CASSQVQLNEKLFF,TRBV4-1,few,TRBJ1-4,NA
TGTGCCAGTAGTCACCTCCCCGGGACAGGGGCGCAGGAAGGCTACACCTTC,CASSHLPGTGAQEGYTF,TRBV19,NA,TRBJ1-2,TRBD1
TGTGCCAGCAGACGGTTTCAGGGGATGAACACTGAAGCTTTCTTT,CASRRFQGMNTEAFF,TRBV6-5,NA,TRBJ1-1,NA